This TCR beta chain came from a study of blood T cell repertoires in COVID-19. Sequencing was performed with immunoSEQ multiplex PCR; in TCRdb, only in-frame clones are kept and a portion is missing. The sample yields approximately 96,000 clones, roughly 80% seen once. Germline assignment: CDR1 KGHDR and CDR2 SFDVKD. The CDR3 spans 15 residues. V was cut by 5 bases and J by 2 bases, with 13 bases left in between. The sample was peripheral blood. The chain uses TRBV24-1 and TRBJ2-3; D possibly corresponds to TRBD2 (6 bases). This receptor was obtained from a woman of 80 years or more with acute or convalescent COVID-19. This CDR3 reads CATSAGAGPTDTQYF. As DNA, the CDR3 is TGTGCCACCAGTGCGGGAGCTGGCCCCACAGATACGCAGTATTTT.